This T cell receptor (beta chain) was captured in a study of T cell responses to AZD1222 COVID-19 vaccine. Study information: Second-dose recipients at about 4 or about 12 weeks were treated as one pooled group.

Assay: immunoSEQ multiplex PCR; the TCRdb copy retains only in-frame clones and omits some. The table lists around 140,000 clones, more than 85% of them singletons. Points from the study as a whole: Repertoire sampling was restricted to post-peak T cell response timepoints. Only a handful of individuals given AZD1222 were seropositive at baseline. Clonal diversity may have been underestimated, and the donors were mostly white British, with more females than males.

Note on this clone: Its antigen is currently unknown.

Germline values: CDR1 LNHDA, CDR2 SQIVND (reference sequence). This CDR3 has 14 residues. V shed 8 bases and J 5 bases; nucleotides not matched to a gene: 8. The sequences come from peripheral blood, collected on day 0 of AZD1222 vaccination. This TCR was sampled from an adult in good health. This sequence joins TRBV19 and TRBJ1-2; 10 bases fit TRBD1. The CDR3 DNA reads TGTGCCAGTTCCGGGACAGGGGCAGGGTATGGCTACACCTTC. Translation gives CASSGTGAGYGYTF. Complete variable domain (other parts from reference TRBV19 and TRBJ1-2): DGGITQSPKYLFRKEGQNVTLSCEQNLNHDAMYWYRQDPGQGLRLIYYSQIVNDFQKGDIAEGYSVSREKKESFPLTVTSAQKNPTAFYLCASSGTGAGYGYTFGSGTRLTVV.